The 20 T cell receptor beta chains presented below share a single source sample, sequenced in a study of T cells in Graves' hyperthyroidism and ophthalmopathy. The CDR3 regions of TCR beta were amplified from RNA transcripts. HTBI primers were used for first-round RT-PCR of the TCR CDR3. TCRdb independently ran MiXCR on the multiplex PCR reads; one entry per CDR3 protein. The sample has 550,000 to 700,000 distinct CDR3 sequences, around 42% seen once. The sample taken for sequencing was peripheral blood or thyroid tissue (not recorded which). The origin of the receptors is an adult woman with Graves' disease, either hyperthyroidism or ophthalmopathy (not recorded which).

V gene TRBV7-9 combines with J gene TRBJ1-2; weak D call: TRBD1 (6 bases). The V end was cut by 5 bases, the J end by 7 bases, with 20 bases between. The CDR3 spans 15 residues. Germline V CDR1 and CDR2: SEHNR, FQNEAQ (reference sequence). CDR3 protein: CASSPGGQPSGGYTF. For the CDR3, the DNA is TGTGCCAGCAGCCCGGGAGGACAGCCCTCGGGTGGCTACACCTTC.

This clonotype was observed many times. This sequence joins TRBV15 and TRBJ2-5; 7 positions match TRBD1. Germline CDR1 and CDR2: LNHNV and YYDKDF (reference sequence). V trimming: 3 bases; J trimming: 1 base; junction bases outside the gene matches: 8. CDR3 size: 16 residues. The DNA for the CDR3 is TGTGCCACCAGCAGGACGACAGGGTTAGGCCAAGAGACCCAGTACTTC. Amino acids: CATSRTTGLGQETQYF.

The gene calls are TRBV7-6 and TRBJ2-1; D is uncertain. CDR1 is SGHVS, CDR2 FNYEAQ, per germline. The CDR3 spans 13 residues. Trimming took off 4 bases at V and 4 bases at J, with 8 bases between the two ends. The CDR3 nucleotides are TGTGCCAGCAGCTCGACAAATTACAATGAGCAGTTCTTC. Amino acids: CASSSTNYNEQFF.

In this sample, this clonotype turned up many times. The V gene is TRBV12-3 or TRBV12-4, the J gene TRBJ1-2, with D unresolved. This CDR3 has 15 residues. V gave up 1 base and J gave up 8 bases, with 17 bases separating them. The DNA for the CDR3 is TGTGCCAGCAGTTTAGGGTCAGATCCCATGCGGGGCTACACCTTC. Its translation is CASSLGSDPMRGYTF.

This clonotype showed up many times. The genes are TRBV4-1 and TRBJ1-5; no reliable D call. The V and J ends lost 1 base and 0 bases respectively, with 4 bases between them. CDR1 MGHRA and CDR2 YSYEKL come from the germline V gene. The CDR3 totals 14 residues. The CDR3 DNA reads TGCGCCAGCAGCCAAGTAGGTAGCAATCAGCCCCAGCATTTT. Translated: CASSQVGSNQPQHF.

About this clonotype: Relative to the germline gene, one junction end is altered; a read error may explain this. This sequence joins TRBV20-1 and TRBJ1-6; no clear D. The CDR3 runs to 11 residues. Germline V gives CDR1 DFQATT, CDR2 SNEGSKA (reference sequence). The DNA of the CDR3 is TGCAGTGCAAGAGAGGGATCACCCCTCAACTTT. Translated: CSAREGSPLNF.

Ten or more counts support this clonotype. The J gene is TRBJ1-3, the V gene TRBV10-3; D remains ambiguous. This CDR3 has 13 residues. In germline, CDR1 is ENHRY, CDR2 SYGVKD. The V end was cut by 2 bases, the J end by 5 bases, with 7 bases between. This CDR3 reads CAISEDIRNTIYF. Here the CDR3 DNA reads TGTGCCATCAGTGAGGACATTAGAAACACCATATATTTT.

The rearrangement joins TRBV2 to TRBJ2-2, with 7 bases aligning to TRBD1. Unmatched junction bases numbered 13, after V lost 4 bases and J lost 5 bases. The CDR3 totals 17 residues. Germline CDR1 reads SNHLY; CDR2 reads FYNNEI. In DNA form, the CDR3 reads TGTGCCAGCAGTGGGATAAGGGGGCGATCCGTAACCGGGGAGCTGTTTTTT. Its protein product is CASSGIRGRSVTGELFF.

This clonotype occurred many times. The V call is TRBV5-1, the J call TRBJ1-3, with TRBD1 matching over 8 bases. The CDR3 consists of 14 residues. Germline assignment: CDR1 SGHRS and CDR2 YFSETQ. V shed 4 bases, J shed 3 bases, and the junction held 3 bases outside the gene matches. The CDR3 reads CASSDGQGGNTIYF. The DNA of the CDR3 is TGCGCCAGCAGCGACGGACAGGGTGGAAACACCATATATTTT.

The V call is TRBV7-2, the J call TRBJ2-2; no clear D gene. The V end was cut by 6 bases, the J end by 6 bases, with 11 bases between. This CDR3 comprises 13 residues. Germline-derived CDR1 and CDR2 are SGHTA and FQGNSA. The CDR3 sequence is CASSYSTPGELFF. The CDR3 bases are TGTGCCAGCAGTTACTCAACGCCCGGGGAGCTGTTTTTT.

This clonotype was counted only a few times. The chain carries TRBV29-1 and TRBJ2-1; TRBD2 aligns across 13 bases. Germline V lookup: CDR1 SQVTM, CDR2 ANQGSEA. Unmatched junction bases numbered 7, after V lost 4 bases and J lost 4 bases. The length of the CDR3 is 16 residues. The CDR3 protein is CSVVRTSGSTYNEQFF. CDR3 sequence (DNA): TGCAGCGTTGTGAGGACTAGCGGGAGTACATACAATGAGCAGTTCTTC.

This clonotype was recorded many times. The chain carries TRBV7-9 and TRBJ1-6; no reliable D call. V was pared by 5 bases and J by 10 bases, with 9 bases between. Germline V gene sequence: CDR1 SEHNR, CDR2 FQNEAQ (reference sequence). The CDR3 sequence is 12 residues long. This CDR3 is CASSGVESPLHF. In DNA, the CDR3 is TGTGCCAGCAGCGGGGTGGAATCACCCCTCCACTTT.

This chain connects TRBV29-1 to TRBJ2-7; tentatively, D is TRBD1 or TRBD2 (6 bases each). Trimming took off 2 bases at V and 7 bases at J, with 12 bases between the two ends. The germline CDR1 and CDR2 sequences are SQVTM and ANQGSEA. The CDR3 has 12 residues. The CDR3 sequence: CSVEKGGVEQYF. DNA for the CDR3: TGCAGCGTTGAAAAGGGGGGTGTTGAGCAGTACTTC.

J is TRBJ1-4 and V is TRBV19; a possible D gene is TRBD1 (5 bases). Germline CDR1 reads LNHDA; CDR2 reads SQIVND (reference sequence). This CDR3 is 15 amino acids long. The V end was cut by 5 bases, the J end by 0 bases, with 10 bases between. The CDR3: CASSGRGATNEKLFF. In DNA, the CDR3 is TGTGCCAGTAGTGGACGAGGGGCAACTAATGAAAAACTGTTTTTT.

This sequence joins TRBV5-1 and TRBJ1-5; D unclear. The CDR3 covers 15 residues. Germline V gene sequence: CDR1 SGHRS, CDR2 YFSETQ. Between the trimmed V and J ends, which lost 4 bases and 1 base, there was a span of 12 bases. The CDR3, as DNA: TGCGCCAGCAGCCGGGTCCCGGGAAGCAATCAGCCCCAGCATTTT. Residues: CASSRVPGSNQPQHF.

Remarks on this clonotype: Because the CDR3 is missing its conserved closing phenylalanine or tryptophan, this is likely a read error. The limits of the CDR3 on the DNA are not certain, so only TCRdb's listed CDR3 is given. V usage is TRBV4-1 and J usage is TRBJ1-1. The CDR3 is 11 amino acids long, termini counted. Per germline, CDR1 MGHRA and CDR2 YSYEKL. CDR3: CASSQGTEACC.

This chain joins TRBV7-9 and TRBJ1-3; D remains unclear. This CDR3 has 16 residues. Germline lookup yields CDR1 SEHNR and CDR2 FQNEAQ (reference sequence). With 4 bases removed from V and 0 bases from J, the gap between germline ends came to 13 bases. CDR3 in amino acids: CASSSPGEYSGNTIYF. The CDR3 DNA is TGTGCCAGCAGCTCCCCCGGGGAGTACTCTGGAAACACCATATATTTT.

This clonotype turned up a few times. This chain joins TRBV10-3 and TRBJ1-2; D unresolved. CDR3 size: 15 residues. Trimming took off 2 bases at V and 7 bases at J, with 17 bases between the two ends. Looked up from germline, CDR1 is ENHRY and CDR2 is SYGVKD. The CDR3 bases are TGTGCCATCAGTGAGCCCGGGTTCAGATCTGGTGGCTACACCTTC. Protein sequence: CAISEPGFRSGGYTF.

With regard to this clonotype: At one end, the junction sequence differs from germline, possibly due to a read error. The V and J genes are TRBV5-1 and TRBJ1-2, with 8 nucleotides matching TRBD1. This CDR3 comprises 14 residues. CDR1 is SGHRS and CDR2 is YFSETQ in the germline V gene. This CDR3 is CASSFSGQGGGYTF. The CDR3 bases are TGTGCCAGCAGCTTTTCTGGACAGGGAGGTGGCTACACCTTC.

In its sample, this clonotype was seen a few times. V and J are TRBV7-2 and TRBJ2-7; the D gene is possibly TRBD2 (6 bases). CDR1 and CDR2 (germline): SGHTA, FQGNSA. Trimming removed 4 bases from V and 0 bases from J, with 16 bases in between. The CDR3 is made up of 16 amino acids. CDR3 sequence (DNA): TGTGCCAGCAGCTCCCCCCCGGGGGTAGGCTCCTACGAGCAGTACTTC. This gives the protein CASSSPPGVGSYEQYF.